Listed below are T cell receptor beta chains from one sample, sequenced in a study of human CD8 memory T cell subsets. TCRdb re-called the 5' RACE reads; every CDR3 protein appears as one record, without DNA. This listing includes roughly 3,000 distinct CDR3 sequences. Sequenced: CD8+ T cells from PBMCs. Source of these receptors: a human donor in good health. CDR3s include the opening cysteine and the closing phenylalanine or tryptophan. Size values are once, few and many counts, or a class for expanded clones, and some rows have none.

v_gene	j_gene	abundance	CDR3aa
TRBV19	TRBJ1-1	medium-sized	CASIIQGAGNTEAFF
TRBV28	TRBJ2-2	medium-sized	CASSPLPTGELFF
TRBV28	TRBJ2-7	.	CASTEGRVDEQYF
TRBV5-1	TRBJ1-1	medium-sized	CASSPLGVLAIEAEAFF
TRBV5-1	TRBJ2-3	.	CASSLALTVTLRTDTQYF
TRBV23-1	TRBJ2-5	medium-sized	CASSQSGRLQETQYF
TRBV28	TRBJ2-3	medium-sized	CASSLSTTTDTQYF
TRBV2	TRBJ2-2	medium-sized	CASSEGSTNTGELFF
TRBV2	TRBJ1-5	medium-sized	CASGWTGGSGNQPQHF
TRBV6-4	TRBJ2-2	.	CASSDRDTGELFF
TRBV20-1	TRBJ2-7	medium-sized	CSATGTDRYEQYF
TRBV20-1	TRBJ2-1	.	CSALDSLAGSYNEQFF
TRBV21-1	TRBJ1-2	medium-sized	CASSKSYRVGYGYTF
TRBV20-1	TRBJ2-7	.	CSAKLVDEQYF
TRBV6-4	TRBJ2-2	medium-sized	CASSEGTGDSGELFF
TRBV18	TRBJ2-7	.	CASSPPVRADYEQYF
TRBV5-4	TRBJ2-1	medium-sized	CASSLGAGPKNEQFF
TRBV5-4	TRBJ2-5	medium-sized	CASSLSDSLETQYF
TRBV12-3/TRBV12-4	TRBJ2-1	.	CASSLGVYNEQFF
TRBV10-3	TRBJ2-7	.	CASAGGYEQYF
TRBV24-1	TRBJ2-3	.	CATSDFGLADTDTQYF
TRBV7-8	TRBJ1-2	medium-sized	CASSGDRVYTF
TRBV2	TRBJ1-1	.	CVQSPNTEAFF
TRBV2	TRBJ1-4	medium-sized	CASSVGQTNEKLFF
TRBV19	TRBJ2-1	.	CASSIRTVHLEQFF
TRBV6-2/TRBV6-3	TRBJ1-5	.	CASSYGGGNQPQHF
TRBV27	TRBJ1-1	medium-sized	CASSLPEGTEAFF
TRBV9	TRBJ2-7	.	CASSVGSGGTYEQYF
TRBV15	TRBJ2-5	.	CATSGREGRETQYF
TRBV19	TRBJ1-6	medium-sized	CATQLTGDNSPLHF
TRBV5-1	TRBJ2-7	.	CASSLGYRDEQYF